The clone carrying this T cell receptor beta chain was counted only a few times. Per the study methods: From reference gene primer amplification, estimates of nucleated cell counts were derived. Clones were sequenced by immunoSEQ multiplex PCR, and TCRdb holds only the in-frame ones, with some missing. For V, J and clone size, that table is used; D and trimming come from the DNA. The data contain approximately 90,000 clones, over 75% of them singletons. The source of the sample is a study of blood T cell repertoires in COVID-19. Overall study context: The study drew acute and convalescent COVID-19 samples from the United States, Italy and Spain. PBMCs, B-cell-depleted T cells, or T cells were the source of the cDNA or gDNA that made up the material.

V dropped 2 bases and J dropped 12; count of bases not matched to a gene: 10. CDR3 length equals 16 residues. Germline V gene lookup returns CDR1 MNHEY and CDR2 SMNVEV (reference sequence). This TCR came from a man between 60 and 75 years old with acute or convalescent COVID-19. The material sequenced was peripheral blood. The chain combines TRBV27 with TRBJ2-1; 13 nucleotides match TRBD2. The chain's CDR3 is CASSLGTSGTNAVQFF. The CDR3 bases are TGTGCCAGCAGTTTAGGGACTAGCGGGACCAATGCTGTGCAGTTCTTC.